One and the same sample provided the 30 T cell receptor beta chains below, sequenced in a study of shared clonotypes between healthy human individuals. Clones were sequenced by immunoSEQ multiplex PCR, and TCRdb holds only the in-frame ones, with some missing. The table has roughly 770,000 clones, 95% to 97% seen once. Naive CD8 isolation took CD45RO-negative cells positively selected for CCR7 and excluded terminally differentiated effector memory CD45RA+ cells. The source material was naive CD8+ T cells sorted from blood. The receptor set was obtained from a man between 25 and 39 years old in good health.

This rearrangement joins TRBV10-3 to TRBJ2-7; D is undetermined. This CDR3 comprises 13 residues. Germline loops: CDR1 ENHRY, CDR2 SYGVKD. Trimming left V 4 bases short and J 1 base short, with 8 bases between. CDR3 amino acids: CAISGSRSYEQYF. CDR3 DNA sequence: TGTGCCATCAGTGGGTCAAGATCCTACGAGCAGTACTTC.

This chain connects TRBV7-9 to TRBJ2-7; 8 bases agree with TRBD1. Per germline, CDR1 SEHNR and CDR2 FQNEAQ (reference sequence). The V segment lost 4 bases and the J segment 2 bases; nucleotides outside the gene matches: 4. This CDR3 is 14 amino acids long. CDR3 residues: CASSSTTGAYEQYF. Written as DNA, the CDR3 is TGTGCCAGCAGCTCGACGACAGGGGCCTACGAGCAGTACTTC. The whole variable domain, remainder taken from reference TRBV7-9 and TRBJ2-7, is DTGVSQNPRHKITKRGQNVTFRCDPISEHNRLYWYRQTLGQGPEFLTYFQNEAQLEKSRLLSDRFSAERPKGSFSTLEIQRTEQGDSAMYLCASSSTTGAYEQYFGPGTRLTVT.

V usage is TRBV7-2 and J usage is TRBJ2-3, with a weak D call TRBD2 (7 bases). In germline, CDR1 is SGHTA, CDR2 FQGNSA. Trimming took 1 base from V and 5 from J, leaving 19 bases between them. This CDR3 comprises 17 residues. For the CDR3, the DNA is TGTGCCAGCAGCTTAGGGACTAGGGGGGGTCATGAAGATACGCAGTATTTT. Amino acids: CASSLGTRGGHEDTQYF.

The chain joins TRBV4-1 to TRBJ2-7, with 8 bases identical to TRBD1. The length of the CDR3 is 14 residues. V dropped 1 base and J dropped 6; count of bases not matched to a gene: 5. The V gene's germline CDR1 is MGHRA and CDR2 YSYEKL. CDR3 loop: CASSQGRQGREQYF. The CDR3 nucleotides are TGCGCCAGCAGCCAAGGACGACAGGGGCGCGAGCAGTACTTC.

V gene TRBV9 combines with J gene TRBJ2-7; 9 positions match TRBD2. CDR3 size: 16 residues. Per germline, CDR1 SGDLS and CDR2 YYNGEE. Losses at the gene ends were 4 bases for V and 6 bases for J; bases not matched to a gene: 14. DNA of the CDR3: TGTGCCAGCAGCCTAAGGGGTAGCGGGAGCCGCGGCGAGCAGTACTTC. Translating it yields CASSLRGSGSRGEQYF. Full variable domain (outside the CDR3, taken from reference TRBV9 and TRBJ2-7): DSGVTQTPKHLITATGQRVTLRCSPRSGDLSVYWYQQSLDQGLQFLIQYYNGEERAKGNILERFSAQQFPDLHSELNLSSLELGDSALYFCASSLRGSGSRGEQYFGPGTRLTVT.

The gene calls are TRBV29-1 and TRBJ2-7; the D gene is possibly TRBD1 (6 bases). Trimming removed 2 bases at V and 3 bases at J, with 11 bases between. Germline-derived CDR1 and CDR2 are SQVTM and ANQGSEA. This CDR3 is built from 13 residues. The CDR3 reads CSVETGQSYEQYF. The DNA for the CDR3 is TGCAGCGTTGAAACCGGACAGAGCTACGAGCAGTACTTC.

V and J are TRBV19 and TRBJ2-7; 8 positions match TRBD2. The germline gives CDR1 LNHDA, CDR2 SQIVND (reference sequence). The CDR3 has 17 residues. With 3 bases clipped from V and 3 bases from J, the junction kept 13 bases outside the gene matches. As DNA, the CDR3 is TGTGCCAGTAGTATTCCCCCCTTGGGAGCGGGAGACTACGAGCAGTACTTC. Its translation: CASSIPPLGAGDYEQYF.

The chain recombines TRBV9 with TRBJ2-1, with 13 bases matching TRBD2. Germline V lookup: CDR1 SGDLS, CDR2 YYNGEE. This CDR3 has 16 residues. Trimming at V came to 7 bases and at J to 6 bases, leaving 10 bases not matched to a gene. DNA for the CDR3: TGTGCCAGCCAGAAGGGGGGACTAGCGGGAATCAATGAGCAGTTCTTC. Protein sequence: CASQKGGLAGINEQFF.

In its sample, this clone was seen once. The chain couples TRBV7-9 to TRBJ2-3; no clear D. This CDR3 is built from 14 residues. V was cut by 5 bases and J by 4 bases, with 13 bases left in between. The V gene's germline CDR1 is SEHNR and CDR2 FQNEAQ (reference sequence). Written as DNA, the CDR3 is TGTGCCAGCAGCCCACAAGATGTTGCAGATACGCAGTATTTT. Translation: CASSPQDVADTQYF.

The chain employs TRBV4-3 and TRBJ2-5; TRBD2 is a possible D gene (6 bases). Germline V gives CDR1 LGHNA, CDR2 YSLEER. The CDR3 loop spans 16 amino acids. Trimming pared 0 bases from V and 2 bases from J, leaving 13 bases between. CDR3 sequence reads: CASSQDRPGGQETQYF. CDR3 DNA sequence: TGCGCCAGCAGCCAAGATCGCCCAGGAGGGCAAGAGACCCAGTACTTC.

CDR3: CASSQGRQGFYEQYF. The CDR3 DNA reads as TGCGCCAGCAGCCAAGGCCGACAGGGGTTCTACGAGCAGTACTTC. The chain combines TRBV4-1 with TRBJ2-7, with TRBD1 matching over 8 bases. The CDR3 is made up of 15 amino acids. Germline V gene data show CDR1 as MGHRA and CDR2 as YSYEKL. Trimming cost V 1 base and J 3 bases; bases outside gene matches: 5.

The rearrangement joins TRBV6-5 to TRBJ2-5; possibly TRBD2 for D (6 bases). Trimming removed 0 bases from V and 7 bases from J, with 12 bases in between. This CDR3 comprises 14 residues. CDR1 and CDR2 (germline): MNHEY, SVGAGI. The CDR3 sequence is CASSYSGGMWTQYF. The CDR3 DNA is TGTGCCAGCAGTTACTCGGGCGGGATGTGGACCCAGTACTTC.

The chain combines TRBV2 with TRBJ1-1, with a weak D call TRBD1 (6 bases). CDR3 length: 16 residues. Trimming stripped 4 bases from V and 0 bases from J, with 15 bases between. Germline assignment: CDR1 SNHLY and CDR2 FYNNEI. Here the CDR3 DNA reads TGTGCCAGCAGTGTTTACGGGGGGGCCTTGAACACTGAAGCTTTCTTT. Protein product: CASSVYGGALNTEAFF.

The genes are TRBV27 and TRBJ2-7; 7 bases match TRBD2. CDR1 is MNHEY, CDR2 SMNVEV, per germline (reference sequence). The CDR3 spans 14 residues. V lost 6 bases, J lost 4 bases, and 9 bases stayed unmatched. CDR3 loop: CASRPSGGSYEQYF. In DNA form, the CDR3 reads TGTGCCAGCAGGCCTAGCGGTGGGAGTTACGAGCAGTACTTC.

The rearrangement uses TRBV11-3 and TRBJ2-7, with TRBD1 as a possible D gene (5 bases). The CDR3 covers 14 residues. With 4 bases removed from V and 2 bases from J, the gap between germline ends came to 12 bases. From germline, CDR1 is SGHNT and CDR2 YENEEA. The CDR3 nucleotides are TGTGCCAGCAGCTCCCGGACACGACCCTACGAGCAGTACTTC. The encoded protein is CASSSRTRPYEQYF. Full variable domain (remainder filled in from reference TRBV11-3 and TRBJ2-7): EAGVVQSPRYKIIEKKQPVAFWCNPISGHNTLYWYLQNLGQGPELLIRYENEEAVDDSQLPKDRFSAERLKGVDSTLKIQPAELGDSAVYLCASSSRTRPYEQYFGPGTRLTVT.

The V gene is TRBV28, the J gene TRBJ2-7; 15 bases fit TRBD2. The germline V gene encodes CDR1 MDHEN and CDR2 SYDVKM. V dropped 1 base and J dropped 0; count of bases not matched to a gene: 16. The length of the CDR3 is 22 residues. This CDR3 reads CASSLFLQLAGTSGRLSYEQYF. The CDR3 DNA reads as TGTGCCAGCAGTTTATTCCTCCAATTGGCCGGGACTAGCGGGAGGCTCTCCTACGAGCAGTACTTC.

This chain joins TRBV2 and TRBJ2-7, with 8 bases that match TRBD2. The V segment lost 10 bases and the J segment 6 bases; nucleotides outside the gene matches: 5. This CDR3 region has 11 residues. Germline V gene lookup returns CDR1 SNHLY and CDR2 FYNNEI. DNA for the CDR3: TGTGCCACCCGGGGGGGCGGCGAGCAGTACTTC. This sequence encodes CATRGGGEQYF.

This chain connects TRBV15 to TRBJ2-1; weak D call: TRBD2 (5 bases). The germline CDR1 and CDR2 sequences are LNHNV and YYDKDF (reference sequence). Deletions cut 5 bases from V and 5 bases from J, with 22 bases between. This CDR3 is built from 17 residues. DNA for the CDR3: TGTGCCACCAGCGATTCCCTCTTTCAACGGGGAAACAATGAGCAGTTCTTC. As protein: CATSDSLFQRGNNEQFF. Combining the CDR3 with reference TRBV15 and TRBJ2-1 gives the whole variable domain DAMVIQNPRYQVTQFGKPVTLSCSQTLNHNVMYWYQQKSSQAPKLLFHYYDKDFNNEADTPDNFQSRRPNTSFCFLDIRSPGLGDTAMYLCATSDSLFQRGNNEQFFGPGTRLTVL.

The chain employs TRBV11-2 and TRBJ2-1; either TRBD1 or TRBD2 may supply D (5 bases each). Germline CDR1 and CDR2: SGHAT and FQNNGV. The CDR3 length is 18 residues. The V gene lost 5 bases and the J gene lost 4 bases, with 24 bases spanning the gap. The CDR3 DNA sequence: TGTGCCAGCAGCAACCCAAGCTTCTGGGGGAACAGATACAATGAGCAGTTCTTC. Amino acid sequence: CASSNPSFWGNRYNEQFF.

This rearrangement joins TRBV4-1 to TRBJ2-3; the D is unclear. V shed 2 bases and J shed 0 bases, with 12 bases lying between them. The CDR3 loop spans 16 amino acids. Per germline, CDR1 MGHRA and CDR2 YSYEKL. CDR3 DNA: TGCGCCAGCAGCCAACTCGGGCAGCCGAGCACAGATACGCAGTATTTT. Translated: CASSQLGQPSTDTQYF.

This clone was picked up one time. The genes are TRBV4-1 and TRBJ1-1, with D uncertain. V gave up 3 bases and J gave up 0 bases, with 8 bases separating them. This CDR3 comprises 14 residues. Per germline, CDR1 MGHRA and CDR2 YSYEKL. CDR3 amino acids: CASSQGKMNTEAFF. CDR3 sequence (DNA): TGCGCCAGCAGCCAGGGTAAGATGAACACTGAAGCTTTCTTT.

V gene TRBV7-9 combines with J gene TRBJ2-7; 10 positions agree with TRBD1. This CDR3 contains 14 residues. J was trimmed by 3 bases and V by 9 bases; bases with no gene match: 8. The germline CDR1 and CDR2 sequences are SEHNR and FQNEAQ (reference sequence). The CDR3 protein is CASEKRDRGYEQYF. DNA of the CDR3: TGTGCCAGTGAAAAAAGGGACAGGGGCTACGAGCAGTACTTC.

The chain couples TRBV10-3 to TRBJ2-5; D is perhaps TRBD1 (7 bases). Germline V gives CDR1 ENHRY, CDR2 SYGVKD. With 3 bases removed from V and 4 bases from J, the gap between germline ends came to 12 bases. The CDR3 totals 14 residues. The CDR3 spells CAISDGGGIETQYF. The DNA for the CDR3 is TGTGCCATCAGTGACGGAGGGGGCATAGAGACCCAGTACTTC.

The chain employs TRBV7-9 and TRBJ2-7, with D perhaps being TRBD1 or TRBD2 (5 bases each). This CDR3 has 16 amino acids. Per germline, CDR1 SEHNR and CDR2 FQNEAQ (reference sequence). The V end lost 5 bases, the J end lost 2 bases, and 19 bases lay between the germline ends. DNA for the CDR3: TGTGCCAGCAGCCCCGGGACGGGGAATAAACCCTACGAGCAGTACTTC. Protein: CASSPGTGNKPYEQYF.

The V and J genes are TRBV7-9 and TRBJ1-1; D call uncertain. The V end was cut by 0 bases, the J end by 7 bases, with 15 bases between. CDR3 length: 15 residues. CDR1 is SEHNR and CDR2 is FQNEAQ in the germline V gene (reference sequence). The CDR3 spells CASSLAQNGQSEAFF. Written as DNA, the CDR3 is TGTGCCAGCAGCTTAGCCCAGAATGGTCAAAGTGAAGCTTTCTTT.

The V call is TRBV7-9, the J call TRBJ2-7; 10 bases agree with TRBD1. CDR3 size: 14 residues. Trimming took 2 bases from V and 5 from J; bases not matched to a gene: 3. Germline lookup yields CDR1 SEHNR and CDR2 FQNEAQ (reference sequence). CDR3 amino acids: CASSLLGTGDEQYF. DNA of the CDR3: TGTGCCAGCAGCTTACTCGGGACAGGGGACGAGCAGTACTTC.

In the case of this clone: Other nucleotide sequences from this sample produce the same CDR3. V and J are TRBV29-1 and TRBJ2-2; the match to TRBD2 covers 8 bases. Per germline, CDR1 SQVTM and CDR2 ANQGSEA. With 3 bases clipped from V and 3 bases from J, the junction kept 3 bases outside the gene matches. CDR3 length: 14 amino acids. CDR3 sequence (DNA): TGCAGCGTTGATCTAGCGGGCTACACCGGGGAGCTGTTTTTT. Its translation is CSVDLAGYTGELFF.

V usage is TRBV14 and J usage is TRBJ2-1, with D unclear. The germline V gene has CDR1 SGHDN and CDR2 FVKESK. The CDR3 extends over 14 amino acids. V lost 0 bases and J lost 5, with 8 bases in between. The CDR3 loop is CASSQDFQNNEQFF. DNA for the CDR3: TGTGCCAGCAGCCAAGATTTTCAGAACAATGAGCAGTTCTTC.

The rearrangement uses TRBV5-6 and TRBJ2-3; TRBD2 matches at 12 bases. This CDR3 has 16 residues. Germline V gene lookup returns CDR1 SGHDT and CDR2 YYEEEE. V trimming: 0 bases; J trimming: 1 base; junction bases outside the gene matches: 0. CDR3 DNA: TGTGCCAGCAGCTTGGGACTAGCGGGAGGCACAGATACGCAGTATTTT. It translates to CASSLGLAGGTDTQYF. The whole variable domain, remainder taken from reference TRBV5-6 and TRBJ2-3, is DAGVTQSPTHLIKTRGQQVTLRCSPKSGHDTVSWYQQALGQGPQFIFQYYEEEERQRGNFPDRFSGHQFPNYSSELNVNALLLGDSALYLCASSLGLAGGTDTQYFGPGTRLTVL.

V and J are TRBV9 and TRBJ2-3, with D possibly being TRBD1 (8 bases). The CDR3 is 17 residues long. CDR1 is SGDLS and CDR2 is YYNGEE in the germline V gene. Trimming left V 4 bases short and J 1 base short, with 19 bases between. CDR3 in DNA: TGTGCCAGCAGCATATGGGGAGGGACAGGAGGCACAGATACGCAGTATTTT. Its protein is CASSIWGGTGGTDTQYF.